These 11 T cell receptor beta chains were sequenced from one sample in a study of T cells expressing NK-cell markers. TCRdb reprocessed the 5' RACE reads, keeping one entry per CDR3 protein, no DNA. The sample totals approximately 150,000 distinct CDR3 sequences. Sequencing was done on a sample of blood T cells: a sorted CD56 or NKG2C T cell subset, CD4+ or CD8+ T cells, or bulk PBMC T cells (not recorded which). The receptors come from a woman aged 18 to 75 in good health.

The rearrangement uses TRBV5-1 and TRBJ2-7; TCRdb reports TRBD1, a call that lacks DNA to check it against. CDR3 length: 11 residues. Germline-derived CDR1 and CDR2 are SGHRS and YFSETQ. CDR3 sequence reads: CASSDSYEQYF.

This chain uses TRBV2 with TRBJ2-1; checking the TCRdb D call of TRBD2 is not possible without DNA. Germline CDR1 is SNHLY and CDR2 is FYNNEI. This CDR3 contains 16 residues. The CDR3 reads CASSETRLAGANEQFF.

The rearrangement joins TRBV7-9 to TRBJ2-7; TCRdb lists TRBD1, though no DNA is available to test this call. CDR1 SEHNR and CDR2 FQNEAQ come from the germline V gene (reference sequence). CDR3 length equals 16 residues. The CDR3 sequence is CASSLAASGANYEQYF.

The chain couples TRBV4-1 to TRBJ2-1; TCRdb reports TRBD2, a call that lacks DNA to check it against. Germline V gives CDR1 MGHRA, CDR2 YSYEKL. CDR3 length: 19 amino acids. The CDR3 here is CASSLGLAGGPIGYNEQFF.

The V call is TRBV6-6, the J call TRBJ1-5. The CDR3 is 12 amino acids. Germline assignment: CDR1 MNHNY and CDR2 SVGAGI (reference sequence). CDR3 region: CASRGVNQPQHF.

CDR3 sequence: CASSSRGFFNEQFF. The chain recombines TRBV7-9 with TRBJ2-1; TCRdb's assignment of TRBD2 cannot be checked, as there is no DNA. Germline CDR1 reads SEHNR; CDR2 reads FQNEAQ (reference sequence). This CDR3 is built from 14 residues.

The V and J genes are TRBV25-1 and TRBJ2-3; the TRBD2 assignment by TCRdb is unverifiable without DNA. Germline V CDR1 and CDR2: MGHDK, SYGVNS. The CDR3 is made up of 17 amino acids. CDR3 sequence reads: CASSRLGLAGGGDTQYF.

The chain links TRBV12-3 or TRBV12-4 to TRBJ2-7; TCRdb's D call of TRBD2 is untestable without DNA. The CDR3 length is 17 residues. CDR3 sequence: CASSLFSPLAGVDEQYF.

CDR3 loop: CASSLKSPGTVYSNQPQHF. This chain uses TRBV12-3 or TRBV12-4 with TRBJ1-5; no DNA is available, so the TRBD1 call from TCRdb remains unchecked. The CDR3 consists of 19 residues.

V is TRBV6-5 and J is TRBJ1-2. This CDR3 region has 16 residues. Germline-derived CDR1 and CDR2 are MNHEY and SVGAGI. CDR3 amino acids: CASSYSGPRRDYGYTF.

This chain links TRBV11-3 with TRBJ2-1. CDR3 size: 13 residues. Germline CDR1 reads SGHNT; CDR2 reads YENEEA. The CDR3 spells CASSLGRIKEQFF.